This TCR beta chain was recovered during a study of T cell repertoires and HLA-DP antigens. Study-wide background: Pre-culture CD4+ samples used roughly 1,200 ng DNA versus 200 to 250 ng for CD137+CD4+ sorts.

Untouched CD4+ T cells were bead-isolated from PBMC at around 98% purity. General observations from the study: Responder cells were total CD4+ cells with a HeLa antigen-presenting system. Sorted CD137+ cells had clonality roughly 0.41 against both alloantigens, versus about 0.04 pre-culture.

Points on this clone: Its antigen is currently unknown.

Repertoires were generated with immunoSEQ multiplex PCR, while TCRdb's copy carries only in-frame clones and drops some. The sample has roughly 73,000 clones, roughly 77% seen once. The specimen was CD4+ T cells from PBMCs. The sequence was obtained from a man aged 55 to 70 in good health and CMV-seronegative.

CDR3 amino acids: CASSWSQQETQYF. CDR3 coding DNA: TGCGCCAGCAGCTGGTCCCAGCAAGAGACCCAGTACTTC. The chain combines TRBV5-1 with TRBJ2-5; D unresolved. This CDR3 is built from 13 residues. V lost 3 bases, J lost 2 bases, and 8 bases lay in between. Germline lookup yields CDR1 SGHRS and CDR2 YFSETQ.